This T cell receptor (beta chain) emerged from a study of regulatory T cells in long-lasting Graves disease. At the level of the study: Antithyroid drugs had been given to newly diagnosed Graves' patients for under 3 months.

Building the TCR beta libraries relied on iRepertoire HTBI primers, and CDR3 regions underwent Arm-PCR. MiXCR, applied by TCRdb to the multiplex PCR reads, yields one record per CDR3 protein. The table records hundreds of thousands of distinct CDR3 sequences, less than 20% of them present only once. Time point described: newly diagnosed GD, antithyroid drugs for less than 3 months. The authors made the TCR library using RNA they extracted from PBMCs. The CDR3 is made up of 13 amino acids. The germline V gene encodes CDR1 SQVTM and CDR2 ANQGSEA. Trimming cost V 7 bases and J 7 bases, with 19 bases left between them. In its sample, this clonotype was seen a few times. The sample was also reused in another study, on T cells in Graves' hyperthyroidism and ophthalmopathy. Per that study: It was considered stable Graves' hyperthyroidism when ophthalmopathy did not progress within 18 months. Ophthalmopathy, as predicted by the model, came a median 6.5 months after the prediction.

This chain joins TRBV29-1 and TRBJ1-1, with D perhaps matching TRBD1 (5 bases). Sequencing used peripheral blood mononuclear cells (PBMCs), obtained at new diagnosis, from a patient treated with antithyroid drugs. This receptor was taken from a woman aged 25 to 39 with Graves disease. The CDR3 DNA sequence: TGCAGCGCCGGTACCGGGACCCCGAGTGAAGCTTTCTTT. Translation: CSAGTGTPSEAFF.